Described below is a single T cell receptor (beta chain) sequence and its context. What it recognizes is unknown. This specimen belongs to a study of T cell responses to AZD1222 COVID-19 vaccine. General study findings and limits: Two AZD1222 administrations were followed by greater Spike-specific TCR breadth and depth. Donors in the cohort were predominantly white British and more often female, and clonal diversity was possibly underestimated.

Sequenced by immunoSEQ multiplex PCR; TCRdb stores in-frame clones only, minus some. The sample contains roughly 140,000 clones, around 87% of which appear only once. This CDR3 is built from 14 residues. Germline V gene sequence: CDR1 MNHEY, CDR2 SMNVEV (reference sequence). The V segment lost 6 bases and the J segment 3 bases; nucleotides outside the gene matches: 5. The receptor was isolated from an adult who received the AZD1222 COVID-19 vaccine. The chain joins TRBV27 to TRBJ2-7, with 10 bases fitting TRBD2. The specimen comprised peripheral blood, sampled 28 days after the second AZD1222 dose. CDR3 loop: CASRLAGVGYEQYF. The CDR3 DNA reads as TGTGCCAGCAGGCTAGCGGGAGTAGGCTACGAGCAGTACTTC.